These 5 T cell receptor beta chains came from one sample sequenced in a study of shared clonotypes between healthy human individuals. Some clones are missing from TCRdb's copy, which holds only in-frame ones; the method was immunoSEQ multiplex PCR. Altogether 450,000 to 500,000 clones are present, 78% being singletons, with the ten largest covering around 11%. Sample: PBMCs. The receptors come from a middle-aged woman in good health. Some clones in this sample may be carry-over from other donors' samples.

The chain links TRBV7-2 to TRBJ2-1; the match to TRBD2 covers 16 bases. The germline V gene has CDR1 SGHTA and CDR2 FQGNSA. The CDR3 contains 17 residues. V lost 5 bases, J lost 6 bases, and 7 bases stayed unmatched. CDR3 DNA: TGTGCCAGCAGCATTCAGGGACTAGCGGGAGGGGGCAATGAGCAGTTCTTC. Translated: CASSIQGLAGGGNEQFF.

This clone has ten or more counts. The J gene is TRBJ2-7, the V gene TRBV6-1; D is unresolved. In germline, CDR1 is MNHNS, CDR2 SASEGT. The ends were cut back, 1 base at V and 1 base at J, with 11 bases in the middle. This CDR3 contains 15 residues. The CDR3 reads CASSEGAEVSYEQYF. CDR3 bases: TGTGCCAGCAGTGAAGGAGCCGAGGTATCCTACGAGCAGTACTTC.

The CDR3 is CASSLGVTYEQYF. CDR3 DNA sequence: TGTGCCAGCAGTTTAGGGGTCACCTACGAGCAGTACTTC. V usage is TRBV27 and J usage is TRBJ2-7; D uncertain. CDR1 and CDR2 from the germline V gene are MNHEY and SMNVEV (reference sequence). The V gene lost 2 bases and the J gene lost 2 bases, with 7 bases spanning the gap. The CDR3 covers 13 residues.

CDR3 nucleotide sequence: TGTGCCAGCACCCCCCCGGGGGTTCCAGAGACCCAGTACTTC. Its protein is CASTPPGVPETQYF. The chain employs TRBV28 and TRBJ2-5, with D possibly being TRBD2 (6 bases). The CDR3 is 14 amino acids. Germline CDR1 is MDHEN and CDR2 is SYDVKM. V lost 7 bases and J lost 4, with 16 bases in between.

The chain joins TRBV5-1 to TRBJ2-7; 13 positions agree with TRBD2. Germline loops: CDR1 SGHRS, CDR2 YFSETQ. The V gene end was trimmed by 4 bases and the J gene end by 0 bases; junction bases not matched to a gene: 4. The CDR3 has 16 amino acids. The CDR3 DNA reads as TGCGCCAGCAGCGCCACTAGCGGGAGGGCCTCCTACGAGCAGTACTTC. It is translated as CASSATSGRASYEQYF.